This is a list of T cell receptor beta chains from one sample in a study of T-cell reconstitution after alpha-beta-depleted transplantation in children. TCRdb analysed the PCR reads with MiXCR anew, one entry per CDR3 protein. The sample shows about 980,000 distinct CDR3 sequences, 25% to 30% of them seen only once. The source material was PBMCs, mostly from graft donor cells, sampled 360 days after TCRalphabeta/CD19-depleted stem cell transplant. The receptors shown here come from a boy under three years old who had a stem cell transplant for SCID, so the T cells may come from the graft donor. Each CDR3 is given with its conserved first and last residue. A D gene is named only where the DNA matches it firmly. For some rows the clone size is stated as once, few or many, or as a class when expanded; others skip it.

d_call: NA; clone_size: few; j_call: TRBJ2-1; v_call: TRBV9; cdr3_aa: CASSVAGDNEQFF; cdr3_nt: TGCGCCAGCAGCGTAGCAGGGGACAATGAGCAGTTCTTC
d_call: TRBD2; clone_size: NA; j_call: TRBJ2-3; v_call: TRBV15; cdr3_aa: CATSRDRTSFDTQYF; cdr3_nt: TGTGCCACCAGCAGAGATAGGACTAGTTTCGATACGCAGTATTTT
d_call: NA; clone_size: NA; j_call: TRBJ2-1; v_call: TRBV7-9; cdr3_aa: CASSPPHFAGLYNEQFF; cdr3_nt: TGTGCCAGCAGCCCCCCTCACTTTGCGGGTCTTTACAATGAGCAGTTCTTC
d_call: NA; clone_size: NA; j_call: TRBJ2-3; v_call: TRBV20-1; cdr3_aa: CSARVWVHSDTQYF; cdr3_nt: TGCAGTGCTAGAGTCTGGGTTCATTCAGATACGCAGTATTTT
d_call: NA; clone_size: NA; j_call: TRBJ2-1; v_call: TRBV5-1; cdr3_aa: CASSLVASYNEQFF; cdr3_nt: TGCGCCAGCAGCTTGGTGGCTAGCTATAATGAGCAGTTCTTC
d_call: NA; clone_size: NA; j_call: TRBJ2-1; v_call: TRBV15; cdr3_aa: CATNTHRGNEQFF; cdr3_nt: TGTGCCACCAACACCCATCGGGGCAATGAGCAGTTCTTC
d_call: NA; clone_size: few; j_call: TRBJ2-1; v_call: TRBV29-1; cdr3_aa: CSVVPVGPNDEQFF; cdr3_nt: TGCAGCGTTGTCCCTGTTGGGCCCAACGATGAGCAGTTCTTC
d_call: NA; clone_size: few; j_call: TRBJ2-2; v_call: TRBV6-2/TRBV6-3; cdr3_aa: CASSYPSKFGELFF; cdr3_nt: TGTGCCAGCAGTTACCCTTCGAAGTTTGGGGAGCTGTTTTTT
d_call: TRBD1; clone_size: NA; j_call: TRBJ2-7; v_call: TRBV29-1; cdr3_aa: CSVGVRDRGYEQYF; cdr3_nt: TGCAGCGTTGGCGTGCGGGACAGGGGATACGAGCAGTACTTC
d_call: NA; clone_size: NA; j_call: TRBJ2-3; v_call: TRBV6-5; cdr3_aa: CASSFGPPGVDTQYF; cdr3_nt: TGTGCCAGCAGTTTTGGCCCTCCAGGGGTGGATACGCAGTATTTT
d_call: TRBD1; clone_size: NA; j_call: TRBJ2-1; v_call: TRBV12-3/TRBV12-4; cdr3_aa: CASSFQPGGNEQFF; cdr3_nt: TGTGCCAGCAGTTTCCAGCCAGGGGGCAATGAGCAGTTCTTC
d_call: NA; clone_size: NA; j_call: TRBJ2-7; v_call: TRBV12-3/TRBV12-4; cdr3_aa: CASSFLGGREYEQYF; cdr3_nt: TGTGCCAGCAGTTTTCTCGGGGGGCGCGAATACGAGCAGTACTTC
d_call: TRBD2; clone_size: NA; j_call: TRBJ2-3; v_call: TRBV6-2/TRBV6-3; cdr3_aa: CASSYLAGGARTTDTQYF; cdr3_nt: TGTGCCAGCAGTTACTTAGCGGGGGGCGCTCGGACCACAGATACGCAGTATTTT
d_call: NA; clone_size: few; j_call: TRBJ2-7; v_call: TRBV7-9; cdr3_aa: CASSLDTPSDYEQYF; cdr3_nt: TGTGCCAGCAGCTTAGATACCCCCTCAGACTACGAGCAGTACTTC
d_call: NA; clone_size: NA; j_call: TRBJ1-1; v_call: TRBV5-1; cdr3_aa: CASSSSASGARAFF; cdr3_nt: TGCGCCAGCAGCTCCTCTGCCTCTGGAGCGAGGGCTTTCTTT
d_call: TRBD2; clone_size: few; j_call: TRBJ2-1; v_call: TRBV6-5; cdr3_aa: CASSYYPGGPDNEQFF; cdr3_nt: TGTGCCAGCAGTTACTATCCGGGGGGGCCAGACAATGAGCAGTTCTTC
d_call: TRBD2; clone_size: NA; j_call: TRBJ2-3; v_call: TRBV7-8; cdr3_aa: CASSPHLSGGKADTQYF; cdr3_nt: TGTGCCAGCAGCCCTCACCTAAGCGGGGGGAAGGCGGATACGCAGTATTTT
d_call: NA; clone_size: NA; j_call: TRBJ2-7; v_call: TRBV12-3/TRBV12-4; cdr3_aa: CASSLDGGPLYEQYF; cdr3_nt: TGTGCCAGCAGTTTGGACGGGGGGCCACTCTACGAGCAGTACTTC
d_call: TRBD1; clone_size: NA; j_call: TRBJ1-1; v_call: TRBV12-3/TRBV12-4; cdr3_aa: CASSYHATGTEAFF; cdr3_nt: TGTGCCAGCAGTTACCACGCGACAGGGACTGAAGCTTTCTTT
d_call: NA; clone_size: few; j_call: TRBJ2-5; v_call: TRBV5-1; cdr3_aa: CASSAGGGETQYF; cdr3_nt: TGTGCCAGCAGCGCTGGCGGAGGAGAGACCCAGTACTTC
d_call: NA; clone_size: few; j_call: TRBJ2-7; v_call: TRBV4-1; cdr3_aa: CASSQEGQDYEQYF; cdr3_nt: TGCGCCAGCAGCCAAGAGGGGCAAGACTACGAGCAGTACTTC
d_call: NA; clone_size: NA; j_call: TRBJ1-1; v_call: TRBV6-1; cdr3_aa: CASRQGAEAFF; cdr3_nt: TGTGCCAGCAGGCAGGGCGCTGAAGCTTTCTTT
d_call: NA; clone_size: many; j_call: TRBJ1-1; v_call: TRBV10-3; cdr3_aa: CAIREVGMNTEAFF; cdr3_nt: TGTGCCATCAGAGAAGTAGGGATGAACACTGAAGCTTTCTTT
d_call: NA; clone_size: few; j_call: TRBJ2-3; v_call: TRBV2; cdr3_aa: CASTGQIAMDTQYF; cdr3_nt: TGTGCCAGCACCGGACAAATCGCAATGGATACGCAGTATTTT
d_call: TRBD2; clone_size: NA; j_call: TRBJ2-3; v_call: TRBV20-1; cdr3_aa: CSADISGVRTDTQYF; cdr3_nt: TGCAGTGCTGACATTAGCGGGGTCCGCACAGATACGCAGTATTTT
d_call: TRBD1; clone_size: NA; j_call: TRBJ2-1; v_call: TRBV7-8; cdr3_aa: CASSSDRVSGNEQFF; cdr3_nt: TGTGCCAGCAGCTCCGACAGGGTTTCAGGCAATGAGCAGTTCTTC
d_call: NA; clone_size: NA; j_call: TRBJ2-2; v_call: TRBV5-1; cdr3_aa: CASSLPPPTGNTGELFF; cdr3_nt: TGCGCCAGCAGCTTGCCCCCTCCGACGGGTAACACCGGGGAGCTGTTTTTT
d_call: TRBD2; clone_size: NA; j_call: TRBJ2-3; v_call: TRBV20-1; cdr3_aa: CSATRGGPTDTQYF; cdr3_nt: TGCAGTGCTACTCGGGGGGGCCCCACAGATACGCAGTATTTT
d_call: NA; clone_size: NA; j_call: TRBJ2-1; v_call: TRBV9; cdr3_aa: CASSALASNAYNEQFF; cdr3_nt: TGTGCCAGCAGCGCCCTCGCGAGTAACGCCTACAATGAGCAGTTCTTC
d_call: TRBD2; clone_size: few; j_call: TRBJ2-1; v_call: TRBV5-1; cdr3_aa: CASGSGGLAGNEQFF; cdr3_nt: TGCGCCAGCGGCTCGGGAGGACTAGCGGGCAATGAGCAGTTCTTC
d_call: NA; clone_size: NA; j_call: TRBJ2-7; v_call: TRBV6-1; cdr3_aa: CASIVAGGVFDEQYF; cdr3_nt: TGTGCCAGCATTGTCGCAGGGGGGGTCTTCGACGAGCAGTACTTC
d_call: TRBD2; clone_size: medium-sized; j_call: TRBJ2-7; v_call: TRBV4-2; cdr3_aa: CASSQEVSGVSSYEQYF; cdr3_nt: TGTGCCAGCAGCCAAGAAGTAAGCGGGGTTAGCTCCTACGAGCAGTACTTC
d_call: TRBD2; clone_size: few; j_call: TRBJ2-1; v_call: TRBV5-4; cdr3_aa: CASSYTGSSGGEQFF; cdr3_nt: TGTGCCAGCAGCTATACCGGGTCTAGCGGTGGTGAGCAGTTCTTC
d_call: NA; clone_size: few; j_call: TRBJ2-3; v_call: TRBV14; cdr3_aa: CASSQLQGYRTDTQYF; cdr3_nt: TGTGCCAGCAGCCAGCTACAGGGTTACCGAACAGATACGCAGTATTTT
d_call: NA; clone_size: NA; j_call: TRBJ2-6; v_call: TRBV11-2; cdr3_aa: CASSLEGLGVITGANVLTF; cdr3_nt: TGTGCCAGCAGCTTAGAAGGTCTGGGCGTAATAACCGGGGCCAACGTCCTGACTTTC
d_call: NA; clone_size: NA; j_call: TRBJ2-1; v_call: TRBV27; cdr3_aa: CASSFRPTRYHEQFF; cdr3_nt: TGTGCCAGCAGTTTCCGCCCCACTAGATACCATGAGCAGTTCTTC
d_call: NA; clone_size: many; j_call: TRBJ2-7; v_call: TRBV12-3/TRBV12-4; cdr3_aa: CASSLAGTNYEQYF; cdr3_nt: TGTGCCAGCAGTTTAGCTGGAACGAATTACGAGCAGTACTTC
d_call: TRBD2; clone_size: NA; j_call: TRBJ2-3; v_call: TRBV5-1; cdr3_aa: CASSLIIAGGPDTQYF; cdr3_nt: TGCGCCAGCAGCTTAATCATAGCGGGGGGGCCAGATACGCAGTATTTT
d_call: NA; clone_size: once; j_call: TRBJ1-2; v_call: TRBV29-1; cdr3_aa: CSVTGGALPGYTF; cdr3_nt: TGCAGCGTGACAGGAGGGGCCTTGCCTGGCTACACCTTC
d_call: NA; clone_size: NA; j_call: TRBJ2-1; v_call: TRBV19; cdr3_aa: CASSIVPSSYNEQFF; cdr3_nt: TGTGCCAGTAGTATCGTCCCGAGCTCCTACAATGAGCAGTTCTTC
d_call: NA; clone_size: NA; j_call: TRBJ2-3; v_call: TRBV7-8; cdr3_aa: CASSLGVASNTQYF; cdr3_nt: TGTGCCAGCAGCTTAGGGGTTGCCTCGAATACGCAGTATTTT
d_call: NA; clone_size: NA; j_call: TRBJ1-1; v_call: TRBV11-2; cdr3_aa: CASSLGTEVMNTEAFF; cdr3_nt: TGTGCCAGCAGCTTAGGGACAGAAGTGATGAACACTGAAGCTTTCTTT
d_call: NA; clone_size: NA; j_call: TRBJ2-1; v_call: TRBV11-1; cdr3_aa: CASSLGRIADNNEQFF; cdr3_nt: TGTGCCAGCAGCTTAGGTAGGATAGCGGATAACAATGAGCAGTTCTTC
d_call: TRBD1; clone_size: NA; j_call: TRBJ2-2; v_call: TRBV12-3/TRBV12-4; cdr3_aa: CASSSRDRAFGELFF; cdr3_nt: TGTGCCAGCAGTTCCCGGGACAGGGCTTTCGGGGAGCTGTTTTTT
d_call: TRBD1; clone_size: NA; j_call: TRBJ2-2; v_call: TRBV15; cdr3_aa: CATSRYRTGFGGELFF; cdr3_nt: TGTGCCACCAGCAGATACCGGACAGGGTTCGGCGGGGAGCTGTTTTTT
d_call: NA; clone_size: few; j_call: TRBJ1-1; v_call: TRBV29-1; cdr3_aa: CSVEETGKIFPSNTEAFF; cdr3_nt: TGCAGCGTTGAAGAGACAGGCAAGATCTTCCCCTCTAACACTGAAGCTTTCTTT
d_call: NA; clone_size: NA; j_call: TRBJ1-1; v_call: TRBV12-3/TRBV12-4; cdr3_aa: CASADSSRGQNTEAFF; cdr3_nt: TGTGCCAGCGCCGACTCCTCCCGGGGACAGAACACTGAAGCTTTCTTT
d_call: NA; clone_size: NA; j_call: TRBJ2-2; v_call: TRBV5-5; cdr3_aa: CASSFFGGGNTGELFF; cdr3_nt: TGTGCCAGCAGCTTCTTTGGGGGAGGAAACACCGGGGAGCTGTTTTTT